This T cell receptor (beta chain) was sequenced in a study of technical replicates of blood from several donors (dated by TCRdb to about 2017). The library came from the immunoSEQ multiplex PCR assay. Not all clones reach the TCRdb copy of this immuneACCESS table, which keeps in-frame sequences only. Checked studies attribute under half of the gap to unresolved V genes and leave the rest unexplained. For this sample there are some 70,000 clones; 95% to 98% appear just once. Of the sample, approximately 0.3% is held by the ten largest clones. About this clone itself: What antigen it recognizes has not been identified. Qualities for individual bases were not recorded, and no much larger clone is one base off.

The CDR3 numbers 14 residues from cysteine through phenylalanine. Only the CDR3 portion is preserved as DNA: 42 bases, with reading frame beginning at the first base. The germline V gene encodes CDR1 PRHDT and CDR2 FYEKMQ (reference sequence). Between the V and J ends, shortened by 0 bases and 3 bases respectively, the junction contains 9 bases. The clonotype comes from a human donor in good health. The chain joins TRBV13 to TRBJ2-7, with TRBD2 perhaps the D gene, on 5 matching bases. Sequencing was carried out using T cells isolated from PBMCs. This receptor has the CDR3 CASSLGRRIYEQYF. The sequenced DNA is TGTGCCAGCAGCTTAGGTCGGAGGATCTACGAGCAGTACTTC.